This TCR beta chain was found in a study of technical replicates of blood from several donors. Sequencing used immunoSEQ multiplex PCR; TCRdb keeps in-frame clones, though not all of them. Of about 100,000 clones listed, roughly 94% are singletons. The V and J ends lost 6 bases and 2 bases respectively, with 15 bases between them. Per the germline V gene, CDR1 is MNHEY and CDR2 is SMNVEV (reference sequence). The CDR3 extends over 15 amino acids. The chain has TRBV27 and TRBJ2-3; no clear D. The source material was T cells isolated from PBMCs. The receptor was isolated from a human donor in good health. DNA of the CDR3: TGTGCCAGCAGCACCCTTGTAAGCCTCACAGATACGCAGTATTTT. Translated, it gives CASSTLVSLTDTQYF.